A single TCR beta chain is shown here with its context. The antigen remains undetermined. The CDR3 has 16 amino acids. Germline V gene lookup returns CDR1 SEHNR and CDR2 FQNEAQ (reference sequence). The trim removed 5 bases at V and 2 bases at J, leaving 12 bases unmatched. This sample was included in a study of identical twins. Findings and caveats of the study: Twin-shared out-of-frame alpha sequences showed excess low generation probability.

cDNA molecules carried unique molecular identifiers, and template switching added a universal primer site. MiXCR was run by TCRdb on the 5' RACE reads, yielding one entry per CDR3 protein. The table lists around 680,000 distinct CDR3 sequences, less than 10% of them singletons, with about 0.98% in the top ten. The data were also submitted as part of a second study, on yellow fever vaccine responses in identical twins.

The sequence was obtained from a woman younger than 30 in good health. Material: PBMCs. This rearrangement joins TRBV7-9 to TRBJ2-7; 7 bases are a match to TRBD2. CDR3 in DNA: TGTGCCAGCAGCCATACACTAGCCAGCGGGACCTACGAGCAGTACTTC. Protein sequence: CASSHTLASGTYEQYF.